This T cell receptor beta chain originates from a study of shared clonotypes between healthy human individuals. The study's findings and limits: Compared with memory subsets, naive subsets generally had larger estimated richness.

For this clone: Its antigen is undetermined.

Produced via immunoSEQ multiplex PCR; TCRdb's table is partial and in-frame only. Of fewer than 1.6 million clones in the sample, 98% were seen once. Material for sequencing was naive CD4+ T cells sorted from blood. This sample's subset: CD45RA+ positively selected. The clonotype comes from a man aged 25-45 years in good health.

The CDR3 DNA reads as TGTGCCAGCAGCCTGGGCAGGGCCCAAGAGACCCAGTACTTC. Amino acids: CASSLGRAQETQYF. The genes are TRBV5-4 and TRBJ2-5; a possible D gene is TRBD1 (5 bases). Looked up from germline, CDR1 is SGHNT and CDR2 is YYREEE (reference sequence). The CDR3 has 14 amino acids. The V gene lost 4 bases and the J gene lost 1 base, with 11 bases spanning the gap.